Shown below are 27 T cell receptor beta chains from a single sample sequenced in a study of T cells expressing NK-cell markers. TCRdb re-analyzed the 5' RACE reads; it lists each CDR3 protein once, without DNA. This table holds a few hundred thousand distinct CDR3 sequences. The sample consisted of blood T cells: a sorted CD56 or NKG2C T cell subset, CD4+ or CD8+ T cells, or bulk PBMC T cells (not recorded which). The source is a man aged 18-75 years in good health.

This chain connects TRBV6-5 to TRBJ1-6. This CDR3 comprises 14 residues. Germline V gene data show CDR1 as MNHEY and CDR2 as SVGAGI. The CDR3 loop reads CASSYRERDSPLHF.

The chain couples TRBV24-1 to TRBJ2-1. Looked up from germline, CDR1 is KGHDR and CDR2 is SFDVKD. This CDR3 is 13 amino acids long. CDR3: CATSLYGYNEQFF.

The chain joins TRBV10-3 to TRBJ1-1; TCRdb's D gene call, TRBD1, goes unchecked for lack of DNA. Germline-derived CDR1 and CDR2 are ENHRY and SYGVKD. This CDR3 is built from 15 residues. The CDR3 region is CAISVGQNLNTEAFF.

The chain couples TRBV12-3 or TRBV12-4 to TRBJ1-2; TCRdb's D call, TRBD1, is unchecked because there is no DNA. This CDR3 spans 15 amino acids. The CDR3 protein is CASSRGQGRSYGYTF.

The V call is TRBV6-5, the J call TRBJ2-5; TCRdb names TRBD1, which stays unverified in the absence of DNA. CDR3 size: 16 residues. The germline gives CDR1 MNHEY, CDR2 SVGAGI. CDR3: CASSYSDRDVQETQYF.

The rearrangement joins TRBV2 to TRBJ1-1; TCRdb's D call, TRBD1, is unchecked because there is no DNA. Germline V gene lookup returns CDR1 SNHLY and CDR2 FYNNEI. This CDR3 is built from 19 residues. The CDR3 is CASSESFQLRGWMNTEAFF.

CDR3 loop: CASTLGGGGQIDEAFF. The gene calls are TRBV7-2 and TRBJ1-1. Germline V gene lookup returns CDR1 SGHTA and CDR2 FQGNSA. CDR3 length: 16 residues.

The chain recombines TRBV20-1 with TRBJ1-2; without DNA, the TCRdb call of TRBD1 cannot be checked. The CDR3 runs to 15 residues. Germline V gene sequence: CDR1 DFQATT, CDR2 SNEGSKA (reference sequence). The CDR3 spells CSARVPKGGYYGYTF.

The CDR3 reads CASSQPGQGRTEAFF. V and J are TRBV23-1 and TRBJ1-1; TCRdb designates TRBD1, a call that cannot be tested without DNA. TRBV23-1 is noted as an ORF with a role that remains uncertain. The CDR3 loop spans 15 amino acids.

The genes are TRBV27 and TRBJ2-7; TCRdb designates TRBD1, a call that cannot be tested without DNA. The CDR3 length is 14 residues. The germline V gene has CDR1 MNHEY and CDR2 SMNVEV (reference sequence). This CDR3 reads CASSLPGQVEEQYF.

The chain couples TRBV27 to TRBJ2-7; absent DNA, TCRdb's TRBD1 call cannot be checked. Germline loops: CDR1 MNHEY, CDR2 SMNVEV (reference sequence). The CDR3 has 14 residues. The CDR3 reads CATRDTLTSYEQYF.

The CDR3 here is CASSRRTGGPYNEQFF. The chain combines TRBV7-2 with TRBJ2-1; the D call from TCRdb, TRBD1, cannot be confirmed without DNA. Germline V gene sequence: CDR1 SGHTA, CDR2 FQGNSA. CDR3 length equals 16 residues.

V and J are TRBV6-2 or TRBV6-3 and TRBJ2-3; the D call of TRBD2 rests on TCRdb alone, since no DNA is present to check it. Germline lookup yields CDR1 MNHEY and CDR2 SVGEGT. The CDR3 spans 15 residues. Here the CDR3 reads CASKVAGGLADTQYF.

The chain combines TRBV10-3 with TRBJ1-6; TCRdb indicates TRBD1, and absent DNA this call remains unverified. The CDR3 consists of 13 residues. Germline CDR1 ENHRY, CDR2 SYGVKD. The CDR3 loop reads CAIRGENNSPLHF.

The chain recombines TRBV12-3 or TRBV12-4 with TRBJ2-1; the TRBD2 assignment by TCRdb is unverifiable without DNA. This CDR3 comprises 14 residues. The CDR3 loop reads CASSFVRHLPEQFF.

The rearrangement joins TRBV7-9 to TRBJ1-4; TCRdb's D call of TRBD1 is untestable without DNA. Per germline, CDR1 SEHNR and CDR2 FQNEAQ (reference sequence). The CDR3 is 13 amino acids. The CDR3 protein is CASSLNSGEKLFF.

This chain connects TRBV11-1 to TRBJ1-1; TCRdb designates TRBD1, a call that cannot be tested without DNA. Germline V lookup: CDR1 SGHAT, CDR2 FQDESV (reference sequence). The CDR3 contains 16 residues. The chain's CDR3 is CASSLGQGPPNTEAFF.

This chain links TRBV20-1 with TRBJ1-5; TCRdb picks TRBD1, but there is no DNA to check that call. Per germline, CDR1 DFQATT and CDR2 SNEGSKA (reference sequence). The CDR3 sequence is 14 residues long. CDR3 in amino acids: CSARDRVGNQPQHF.

This chain links TRBV2 with TRBJ1-2; TCRdb outputs TRBD1, but without DNA this stays unchecked. The CDR3 is made up of 15 amino acids. The germline CDR1 and CDR2 sequences are SNHLY and FYNNEI. The CDR3 loop is CASSEARQGAYGYTF.

The chain uses TRBV11-2 and TRBJ2-1; as DNA is missing, the TRBD2 call by TCRdb cannot be tested. The germline CDR1 and CDR2 sequences are SGHAT and FQNNGV. This CDR3 region has 13 residues. This CDR3 reads CASSLRLAGSQFF. The full variable domain, rest sourced from reference TRBV11-2 and TRBJ2-1, is EAGVAQSPRYKIIEKRQSVAFWCNPISGHATLYWYQQILGQGPKLLIQFQNNGVVDDSQLPKDRFSAERLKGVDSTLKIQPAKLEDSAVYLCASSLRLAGSQFFGPGTRLTVL.

The chain carries TRBV5-4 and TRBJ2-7; with no DNA, the TCRdb D assignment of TRBD2 cannot be verified. CDR1 and CDR2 (germline): SGHNT, YYREEE (reference sequence). The CDR3 has 14 amino acids. The CDR3 is CASSFGGLTYEQYF.

This chain uses TRBV2 with TRBJ2-5; checking the TCRdb D call of TRBD2 is not possible without DNA. The length of the CDR3 is 14 residues. Germline V gives CDR1 SNHLY, CDR2 FYNNEI. The CDR3 sequence: CATRLGLAVETQYF. Together with reference TRBV2 and TRBJ2-5, the CDR3 gives the full variable domain: EPEVTQTPSHQVTQMGQEVILRCVPISNHLYFYWYRQILGQKVEFLVSFYNNEISEKSEIFDDQFSVERPDGSNFTLKIRSTKLEDSAMYFCATRLGLAVETQYFGPGTRLLVL.

The chain is built from TRBV14 and TRBJ2-1. Germline CDR1 reads SGHDN; CDR2 reads FVKESK. This CDR3 has 12 residues. The CDR3 sequence: CASSPSHNEQFF.

V usage is TRBV6-1 and J usage is TRBJ2-2. The CDR3 loop spans 15 amino acids. Germline V gives CDR1 MNHNS, CDR2 SASEGT. CDR3 loop: CASSVNRLNTGELFF.

The V and J genes are TRBV6-5 and TRBJ1-3. This CDR3 contains 15 residues. Germline CDR1 is MNHEY and CDR2 is SVGAGI. The CDR3 protein is CASSWSEIAGNTIYF.

The chain carries TRBV2 and TRBJ1-2; TCRdb picks TRBD1, but there is no DNA to check that call. The CDR3 has 14 amino acids. From germline, CDR1 is SNHLY and CDR2 FYNNEI. The CDR3: CASSKAGPLYGYTF.

This sequence joins TRBV6-2 or TRBV6-3 and TRBJ2-7; TCRdb's D call, TRBD2, is unchecked because there is no DNA. This CDR3 has 16 residues. Germline lookup yields CDR1 MNHEY and CDR2 SVGEGT. The CDR3 is CASSYSAGGLPYEQYF.